This T cell receptor beta chain came from a study of human T cells and chemical hapten exposure. Study-level background: On approximately 2 cm by approximately 2 cm of upper inner arm skin, sensitization was performed with 2% DPC.

The sample holds many counts of this clonotype. A single record per CDR3 protein comes from TCRdb applying MiXCR to the RACE reads. The sample has 40,000 or so distinct CDR3 sequences, roughly a tenth seen once; the top ten hold roughly 6.2%. CDR1 SNHLY and CDR2 FYNNEI come from the germline V gene. The CDR3 contains 15 residues. V gave up 9 bases and J gave up 4 bases, with 21 bases separating them. Time point reported: pre-sensitization, week 0. Regarding treatment: therapeutic diphenylcyclopropenone sensitization with weekly scalp DPC. The chain combines TRBV2 with TRBJ1-1; D possibly corresponds to TRBD1 (5 bases). The source was whole blood, collected in connection with sensitization to the hapten diphenylcyclopropenone (DPC). This TCR came from a man aged 30-40 years with alopecia areata. Some clones in this sample may be carry-over from other donors' samples. The CDR3 reads CAREEMGQGSTEAFF. The CDR3 coding sequence is TGTGCCAGGGAAGAGATGGGCCAGGGCAGCACTGAAGCTTTCTTT.